This T cell receptor beta chain appears in the sequencing data of a study of glioma-infiltrating T cells. Study details: Glioblastomas were WHO grade IV, sampled at first diagnosis; low-grade were grade II. Presurgical dexamethasone in glioma patients lasted six or fewer days. Broader study findings: A blood CDR3 motif signature was depleted in highly divergent patients.

On this clonotype itself: The antigen remains undetermined.

The CDR3 contains 14 residues. V lost 0 bases and J 6 bases, leaving 11 bases between the germline ends. Germline CDR1 LNHNV, CDR2 YYDKDF (reference sequence). The iRepertoire nested amplicon-rescue multiplex PCR amplified TCR alpha and beta CDR3s from RNA. Tissue mRNA or PBMC total RNA, roughly 85-450 ng, went into one-step reverse transcription and amplification. TCRdb recomputed calls from the multiplex PCR reads with MiXCR, one row per CDR3 protein. Altogether more than 350,000 distinct CDR3 sequences are present, 35% to 45% being singletons, with the ten largest covering about 12%. This receptor was taken from a human donor with low-grade glioma or glioblastoma, undergoing nonglioma brain surgery, or in good health (not recorded which). V gene TRBV15 combines with J gene TRBJ1-1; D is uncertain. The sample was glioma tissue, nonneoplastic brain tissue, or PBMCs (not recorded which). DNA for the CDR3: TGTGCCACCAGCAGAGAAACCCTTTCCCCTGAAGCTTTCTTT. It yields the protein CATSRETLSPEAFF.